The clone carrying this T cell receptor beta chain was observed a handful of times. Its matching antigen is unknown. Using immunoSEQ multiplex PCR, the repertoire was profiled, and TCRdb retains in-frame clones only, with some absent. The sample has some 90,000 clones; around 80% are singletons. The sample comes from a study of PD-1 blockade in classical Hodgkin lymphoma. Study-wide results and limits: By C4D1 there was a significant rise in CD4+ TCR diversity but not in CD8+ TCR diversity.

V lost 5 bases, J lost 5 bases, and 18 bases lay in between. The CDR3 is 15 residues long. Germline CDR1 is LNHDA and CDR2 is SQIVND (reference sequence). The sample's time point: cycle 4 day 1 (C4D1), after five to seven weeks of nivolumab. After autologous stem cell transplantation all patients relapsed, and prior brentuximab vedotin exposure differed between cohorts. This TCR derives from a human donor with classical Hodgkin lymphoma. V gene TRBV19 combines with J gene TRBJ1-2; D is unclear. The material sequenced was peripheral blood mononuclear cells (PBMCs), taken before the fourth cycle of nivolumab. CDR3 in amino acids: CASSRLPGTEYGYTF. CDR3 bases: TGTGCCAGTAGTCGTCTCCCAGGAACTGAATATGGCTACACCTTC.